These T cell receptor beta chains were read from a single sample in a study of chemoradiotherapy in HPV16-positive cancers. The protocol was immunoSEQ multiplex PCR, while the TCRdb copy is restricted to in-frame clones and leaves out a portion. The sample holds under 8,000 clones, roughly 73% seen once. The material was tumor tissue, obtained from a patient who underwent chemoradiotherapy. The receptors were sampled from a human donor with HPV-associated anogenital cancer. The CDR3 runs from the conserved cysteine through the conserved F or W. Each record gives: J gene, clone size, V gene, D gene, CDR3 protein, CDR3 DNA. A D gene is named only where the DNA matches it firmly. Not every row has a clone size; where given, it reads once, few, many or a size class.

TRBJ1-4,few,TRBV10-3,.,CAISDRTTNEKLFF,TGTGCCATCAGTGACAGGACAACTAATGAAAAACTGTTTTTT
TRBJ1-2,few,TRBV5-8,TRBD1,CASSWQGANYGYTF,TGTGCCAGCAGCTGGCAGGGGGCCAACTATGGCTACACCTTC
TRBJ2-7,.,TRBV28,TRBD2,CASRPGLAYEQYF,TGTGCCAGCAGACCCGGACTAGCTTACGAGCAGTACTTC
TRBJ1-2,few,TRBV9,TRBD1,CASSVAPTGDGYTF,TGTGCCAGCAGCGTAGCTCCGACAGGGGACGGCTACACCTTC
TRBJ2-3,.,TRBV7-9,.,CASSRENTQYF,TGTGCCAGCAGCCGGGAAAATACGCAGTATTTT
TRBJ2-3,.,TRBV5-6,TRBD1,CASSRQGRRTDTQYF,TGTGCCAGCAGCCGACAGGGGCGGAGAACAGATACGCAGTATTTT
TRBJ2-7,.,TRBV7-9,.,CASSPAEGAYEQYF,TGTGCCAGCAGCCCAGCCGAGGGGGCCTACGAGCAGTACTTC
TRBJ1-1,.,TRBV11-2,.,CASSLSRATEAFF,TGTGCCAGCAGCTTAAGCAGGGCCACTGAAGCTTTCTTT
TRBJ2-5,.,TRBV5-4,.,CASSRDITQETQYF,TGTGCCAGCAGCCGGGACATAACACAAGAGACCCAGTACTTC
TRBJ2-1,.,TRBV14,.,CASSPRDGSSYNEQFF,TGTGCCAGCAGCCCCCGGGACGGTAGCTCCTACAATGAGCAGTTCTTC
TRBJ2-7,.,TRBV28,TRBD1,CASTPEDRGQYEQYF,TGTGCCAGCACTCCTGAGGACAGGGGTCAATACGAGCAGTACTTC
TRBJ2-7,once,TRBV11-3,TRBD2,CASSSPGTSPYEQYF,TGTGCCAGCAGTTCACCCGGGACTAGCCCCTACGAGCAGTACTTC
TRBJ2-7,.,TRBV5-1,.,CASSFASSTVSYEQYF,TGCGCCAGCAGCTTCGCAAGCAGTACAGTTTCCTACGAGCAGTACTTC
TRBJ1-3,once,TRBV10-1,TRBD1,CASSGGSGNTIYF,TGCGCCAGCTCAGGGGGCTCTGGAAACACCATATATTTT
TRBJ2-1,.,TRBV12-5,.,CASGSTFGNEQFF,TGTGCTAGTGGATCGACTTTTGGCAATGAGCAGTTCTTC
TRBJ1-2,.,TRBV29-1,.,CSVEDRGDGYTF,TGCAGCGTTGAAGATCGGGGGGATGGCTACACCTTC
TRBJ2-2,.,TRBV12-5,.,CASGTRTGELFF,TGTGCTAGTGGTACCCGCACCGGGGAGCTGTTTTTT
TRBJ2-3,once,TRBV7-8,.,CASSLRYFTDTQYF,TGTGCCAGCAGCTTACGGTACTTCACAGATACGCAGTATTTT
TRBJ2-1,.,TRBV25-1,.,CASSESGFYEQFF,TGTGCCAGCAGTGAATCCGGATTCTATGAGCAGTTCTTC
TRBJ2-7,once,TRBV7-6,TRBD2,CASSPTPSGSSYEQYF,TGTGCCAGCAGCCCGACACCTAGCGGGAGCTCCTACGAGCAGTACTTC
TRBJ2-7,.,TRBV5-1,.,CASSGLYEQYF,TGCGCCAGCAGCGGACTTTACGAGCAGTACTTC
TRBJ1-4,.,TRBV7-9,.,CASSLAGTNEKLFF,TGTGCCAGCAGCTTAGCGGGAACTAATGAAAAACTGTTTTTT
TRBJ2-5,.,TRBV6-5,.,CASSYLREQAQVTQYF,TGTGCCAGCAGTTACCTCCGGGAGCAAGCCCAAGTGACCCAGTACTTC
TRBJ2-7,.,TRBV7-9,.,CASSLKYEQYF,TGTGCCAGCAGCCTAAAATACGAGCAGTACTTC
TRBJ1-5,.,TRBV5-6,.,CASSLGQGENQPQHF,TGTGCCAGCAGCTTGGGTCAGGGTGAGAATCAGCCCCAGCATTTT
TRBJ2-5,.,TRBV4-1,TRBD1,CASSLPGQGRSQYF,TGCGCCAGCAGCCTTCCGGGACAGGGAAGGTCCCAGTACTTC
TRBJ1-2,.,TRBV12-5,TRBD1,CASGLGQAYGYTF,TGTGCTAGTGGTCTGGGACAGGCTTATGGCTACACCTTC
TRBJ2-1,.,TRBV6-5,TRBD1,CASSLDGTDNEQFF,TGTGCCAGCAGTCTTGACGGGACAGACAATGAGCAGTTCTTC
TRBJ2-5,.,TRBV5-1,.,CASANNGGVETQYF,TGCGCCAGCGCAAATAACGGGGGCGTGGAGACCCAGTACTTC